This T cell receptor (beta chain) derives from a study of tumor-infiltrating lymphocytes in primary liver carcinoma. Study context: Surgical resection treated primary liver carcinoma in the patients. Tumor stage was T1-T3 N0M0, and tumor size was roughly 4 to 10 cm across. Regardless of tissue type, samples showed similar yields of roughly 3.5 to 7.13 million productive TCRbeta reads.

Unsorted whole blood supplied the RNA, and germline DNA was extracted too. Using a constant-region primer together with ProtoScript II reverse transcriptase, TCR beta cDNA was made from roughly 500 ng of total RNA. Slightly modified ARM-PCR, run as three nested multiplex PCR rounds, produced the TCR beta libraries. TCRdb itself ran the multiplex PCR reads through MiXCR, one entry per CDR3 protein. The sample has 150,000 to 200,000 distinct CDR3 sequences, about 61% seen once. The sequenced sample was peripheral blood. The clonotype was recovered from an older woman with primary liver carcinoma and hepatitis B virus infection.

CDR3 in DNA: TGTGCCAGCAGCTTAACCGGGGTAGCGAGAAGCACAGATACGCAGTATTTT. As protein: CASSLTGVARSTDTQYF. V is TRBV7-3 and J is TRBJ2-3, with TRBD2 as a possible D gene (5 bases). The V gene's germline CDR1 is SGHTA and CDR2 FQGTGA. The CDR3 is 17 amino acids. V lost 0 bases and J 0 bases, leaving 13 bases between the germline ends. The whole variable domain, remainder taken from reference TRBV7-3 and TRBJ2-3, is GAGVSQTPSNKVTEKGKYVELRCDPISGHTALYWYRQSLGQGPEFLIYFQGTGAADDSGLPNDRFFAVRPEGSVSTLKIQRTERGDSAVYLCASSLTGVARSTDTQYFGPGTRLTVL.